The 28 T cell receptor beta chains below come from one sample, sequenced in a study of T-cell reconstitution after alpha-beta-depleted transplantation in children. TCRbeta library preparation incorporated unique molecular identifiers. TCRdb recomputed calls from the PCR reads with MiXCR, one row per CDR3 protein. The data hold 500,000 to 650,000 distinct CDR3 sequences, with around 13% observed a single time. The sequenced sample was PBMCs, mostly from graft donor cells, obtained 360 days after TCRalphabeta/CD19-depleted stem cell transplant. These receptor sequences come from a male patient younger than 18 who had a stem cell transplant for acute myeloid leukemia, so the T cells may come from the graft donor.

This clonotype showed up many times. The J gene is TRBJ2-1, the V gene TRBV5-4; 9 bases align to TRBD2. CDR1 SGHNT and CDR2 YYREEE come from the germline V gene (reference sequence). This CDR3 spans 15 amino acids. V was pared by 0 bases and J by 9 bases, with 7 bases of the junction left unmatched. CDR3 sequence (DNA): TGTGCCAGCAGCTTGGAGGTAGCGGGAGTTTCTGAGCAGTTCTTC. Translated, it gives CASSLEVAGVSEQFF. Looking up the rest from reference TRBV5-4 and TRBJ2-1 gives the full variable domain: ETGVTQSPTHLIKTRGQQVTLRCSSQSGHNTVSWYQQALGQGPQFIFQYYREEENGRGNFPPRFSGLQFPNYSSELNVNALELDDSALYLCASSLEVAGVSEQFFGPGTRLTVL.

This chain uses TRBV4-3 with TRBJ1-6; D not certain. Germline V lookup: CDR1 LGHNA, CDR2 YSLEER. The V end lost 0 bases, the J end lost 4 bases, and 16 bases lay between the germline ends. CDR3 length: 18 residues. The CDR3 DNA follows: TGCGCCAGCAGCCAAGACCCGGGAGGCAGTGGTTATAATTCACCCCTCCACTTT. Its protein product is CASSQDPGGSGYNSPLHF.

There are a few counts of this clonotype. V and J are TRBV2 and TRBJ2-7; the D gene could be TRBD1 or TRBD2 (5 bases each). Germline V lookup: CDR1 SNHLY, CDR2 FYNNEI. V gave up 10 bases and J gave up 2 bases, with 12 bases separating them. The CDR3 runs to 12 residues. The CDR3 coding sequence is TGTGCCATGGGACGCGAGACCTACGAGCAGTACTTC. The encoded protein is CAMGRETYEQYF.

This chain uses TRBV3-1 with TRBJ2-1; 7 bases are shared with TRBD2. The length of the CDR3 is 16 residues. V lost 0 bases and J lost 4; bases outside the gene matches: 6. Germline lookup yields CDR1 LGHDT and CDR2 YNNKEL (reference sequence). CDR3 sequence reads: CASSQEAGLVYNEQFF. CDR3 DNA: TGTGCCAGCAGCCAAGAAGCAGGACTAGTATACAATGAGCAGTTCTTC.

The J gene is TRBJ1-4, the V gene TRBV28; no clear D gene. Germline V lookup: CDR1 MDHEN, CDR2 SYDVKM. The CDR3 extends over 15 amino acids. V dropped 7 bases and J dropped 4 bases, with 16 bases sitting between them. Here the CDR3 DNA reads TGTGCCAGCACCTTCTTGGCCTTCGGTAATGAAAAACTGTTTTTT. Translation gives CASTFLAFGNEKLFF. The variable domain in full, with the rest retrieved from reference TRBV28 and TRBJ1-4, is DVKVTQSSRYLVKRTGEKVFLECVQDMDHENMFWYRQDPGLGLRLIYFSYDVKMKEKGDIPEGYSVSREKKERFSLILESASTNQTSMYLCASTFLAFGNEKLFFGSGTQLSVL.

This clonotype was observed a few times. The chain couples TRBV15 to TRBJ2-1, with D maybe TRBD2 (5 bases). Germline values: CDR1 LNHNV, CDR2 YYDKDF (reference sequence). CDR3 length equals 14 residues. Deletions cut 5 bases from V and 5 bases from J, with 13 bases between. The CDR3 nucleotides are TGTGCCACCAGCGTAGACTGGACTGACAATGAGCAGTTCTTC. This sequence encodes CATSVDWTDNEQFF.

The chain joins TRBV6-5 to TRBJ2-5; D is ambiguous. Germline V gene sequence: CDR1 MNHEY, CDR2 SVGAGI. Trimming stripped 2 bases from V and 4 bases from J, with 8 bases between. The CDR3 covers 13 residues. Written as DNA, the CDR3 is TGTGCCAGCAGTTACGAGATTGGAGAGACCCAGTACTTC. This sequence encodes CASSYEIGETQYF.

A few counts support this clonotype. In DNA form, the CDR3 reads TGTGCCAGCAGCTTAGCGCTTGGCGGGTACAATGAGCAGTTCTTC. It yields the protein CASSLALGGYNEQFF. V usage is TRBV7-9 and J usage is TRBJ2-1, with D possibly matching TRBD2 (5 bases). Deletions cut 0 bases from V and 4 bases from J, with 10 bases between. CDR1 SEHNR and CDR2 FQNEAQ come from the germline V gene (reference sequence). The CDR3 is made up of 15 amino acids.

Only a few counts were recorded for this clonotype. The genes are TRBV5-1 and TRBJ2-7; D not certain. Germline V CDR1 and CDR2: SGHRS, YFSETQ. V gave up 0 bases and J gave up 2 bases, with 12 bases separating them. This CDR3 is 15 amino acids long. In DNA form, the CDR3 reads TGCGCCAGCAGCTTGGCCCCAGCTCCACCCTACGAGCAGTACTTC. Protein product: CASSLAPAPPYEQYF.

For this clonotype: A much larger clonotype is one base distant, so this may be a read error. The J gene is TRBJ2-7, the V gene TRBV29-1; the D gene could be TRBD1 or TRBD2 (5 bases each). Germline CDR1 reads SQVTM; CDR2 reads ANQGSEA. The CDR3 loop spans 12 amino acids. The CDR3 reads CSVSRDAYEKYF. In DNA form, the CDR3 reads TGCAGCGTTTCCAGGGACGCATACGAGAAGTACTTC.

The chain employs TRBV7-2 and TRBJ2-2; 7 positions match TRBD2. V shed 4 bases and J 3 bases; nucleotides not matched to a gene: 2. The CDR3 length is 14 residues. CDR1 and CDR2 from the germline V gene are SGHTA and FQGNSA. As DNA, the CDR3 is TGTGCCAGCAGCTGGGGGGGGTACACCGGGGAGCTGTTTTTT. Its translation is CASSWGGYTGELFF.

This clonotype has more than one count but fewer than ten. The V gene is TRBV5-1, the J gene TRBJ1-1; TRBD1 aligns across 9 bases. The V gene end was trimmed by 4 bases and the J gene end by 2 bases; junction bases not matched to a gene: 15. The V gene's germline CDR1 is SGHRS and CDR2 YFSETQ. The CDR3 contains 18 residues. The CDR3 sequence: CASSGKTGQGLGNTEAFF. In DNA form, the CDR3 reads TGCGCCAGCAGCGGAAAGACGGGACAGGGACTAGGAAACACTGAAGCTTTCTTT.

DNA for the CDR3: TGCGCCAGCCGAATAACAGCAAGCTCCTACGAGCAGTACTTC. Its protein is CASRITASSYEQYF. The chain uses TRBV5-1 and TRBJ2-7; the D is unclear. CDR3 length: 14 amino acids. CDR1 and CDR2 from the germline V gene are SGHRS and YFSETQ. V was pared by 7 bases and J by 0 bases, with 14 bases between. Full variable domain (outside the CDR3, taken from reference TRBV5-1 and TRBJ2-7): KAGVTQTPRYLIKTRGQQVTLSCSPISGHRSVSWYQQTPGQGLQFLFEYFSETQRNKGNFPGRFSGRQFSNSRSEMNVSTLELGDSALYLCASRITASSYEQYFGPGTRLTVT.

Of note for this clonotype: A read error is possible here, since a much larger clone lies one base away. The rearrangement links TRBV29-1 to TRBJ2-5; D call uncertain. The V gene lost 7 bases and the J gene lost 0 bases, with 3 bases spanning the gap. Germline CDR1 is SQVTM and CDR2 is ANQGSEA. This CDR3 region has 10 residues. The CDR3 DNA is TGCAGCGCCGACCAAGAGACCCAGTACTTC. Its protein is CSADQETQYF.

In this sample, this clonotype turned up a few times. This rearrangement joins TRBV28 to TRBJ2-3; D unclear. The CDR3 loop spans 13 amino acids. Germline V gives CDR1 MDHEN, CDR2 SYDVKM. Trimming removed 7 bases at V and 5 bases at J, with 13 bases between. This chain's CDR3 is CASTPETQDTQYF. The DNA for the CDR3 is TGTGCCAGCACCCCTGAGACACAAGATACGCAGTATTTT.

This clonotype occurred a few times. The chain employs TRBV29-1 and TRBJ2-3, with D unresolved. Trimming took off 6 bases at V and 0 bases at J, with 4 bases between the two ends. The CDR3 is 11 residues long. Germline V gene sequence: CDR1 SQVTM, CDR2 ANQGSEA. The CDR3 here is CSVSSTDTQYF. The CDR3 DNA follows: TGCAGCGTATCCAGCACAGATACGCAGTATTTT.

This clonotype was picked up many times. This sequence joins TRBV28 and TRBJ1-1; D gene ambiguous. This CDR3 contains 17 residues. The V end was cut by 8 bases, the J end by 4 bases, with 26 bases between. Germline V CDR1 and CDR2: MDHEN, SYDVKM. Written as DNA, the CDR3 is TGTGCCAGCCCGGCCCCCCTGAAAGTCGTTGGTGGCACTGAAGCTTTCTTT. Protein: CASPAPLKVVGGTEAFF.

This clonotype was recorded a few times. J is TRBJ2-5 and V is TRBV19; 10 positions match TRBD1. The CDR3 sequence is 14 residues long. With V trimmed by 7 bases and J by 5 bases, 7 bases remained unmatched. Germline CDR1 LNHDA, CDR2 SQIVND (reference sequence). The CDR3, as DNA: TGTGCCAGTACTGGACAGGGGGTAGGGGAGACCCAGTACTTC. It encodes CASTGQGVGETQYF.

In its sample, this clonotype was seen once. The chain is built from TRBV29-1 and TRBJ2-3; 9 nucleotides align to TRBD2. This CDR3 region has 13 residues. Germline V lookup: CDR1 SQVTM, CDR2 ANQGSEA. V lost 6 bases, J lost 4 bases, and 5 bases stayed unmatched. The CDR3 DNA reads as TGCAGCGTACTGGGACTAGCCTCAGATACGCAGTATTTT. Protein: CSVLGLASDTQYF.

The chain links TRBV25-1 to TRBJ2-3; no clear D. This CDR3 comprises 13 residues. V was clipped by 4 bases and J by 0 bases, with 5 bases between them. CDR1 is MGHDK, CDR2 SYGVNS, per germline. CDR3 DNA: TGTGCCAGCAGTGCGTACAGCACAGATACGCAGTATTTT. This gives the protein CASSAYSTDTQYF.

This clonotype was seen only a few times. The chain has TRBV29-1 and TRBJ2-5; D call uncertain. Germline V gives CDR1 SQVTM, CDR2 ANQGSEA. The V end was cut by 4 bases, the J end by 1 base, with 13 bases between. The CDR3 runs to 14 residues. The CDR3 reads CSVGSLGRQETQYF. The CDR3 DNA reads TGCAGCGTTGGTTCTCTAGGGCGCCAAGAGACCCAGTACTTC. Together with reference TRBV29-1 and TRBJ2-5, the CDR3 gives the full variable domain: SAVISQKPSRDICQRGTSLTIQCQVDSQVTMMFWYRQQPGQSLTLIATANQGSEATYESGFVIDKFPISRPNLTFSTLTVSNMSPEDSSIYLCSVGSLGRQETQYFGPGTRLLVL.

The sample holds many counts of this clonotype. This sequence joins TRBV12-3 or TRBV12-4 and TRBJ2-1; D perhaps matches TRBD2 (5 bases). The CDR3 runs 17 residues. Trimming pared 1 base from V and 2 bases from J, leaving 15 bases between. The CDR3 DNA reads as TGTGCCAGCAGTTTAGTTTTTGGCGGGCCGACCTACAATGAGCAGTTCTTC. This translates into CASSLVFGGPTYNEQFF.

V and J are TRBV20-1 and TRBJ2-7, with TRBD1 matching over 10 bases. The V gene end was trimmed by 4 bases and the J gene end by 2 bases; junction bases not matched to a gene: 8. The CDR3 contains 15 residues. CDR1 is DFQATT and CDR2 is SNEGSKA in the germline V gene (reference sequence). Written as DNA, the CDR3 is TGCAGTGCTATACCTGGACAGGGGGGAACCTACGAGCAGTACTTC. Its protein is CSAIPGQGGTYEQYF.

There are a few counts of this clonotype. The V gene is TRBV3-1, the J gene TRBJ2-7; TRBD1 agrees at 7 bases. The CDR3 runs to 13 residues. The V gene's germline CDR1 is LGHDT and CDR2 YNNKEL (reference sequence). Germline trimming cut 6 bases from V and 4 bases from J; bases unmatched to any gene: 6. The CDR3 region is CASRGTVRYEQYF. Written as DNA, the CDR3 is TGTGCCAGCAGAGGGACAGTGAGGTACGAGCAGTACTTC.

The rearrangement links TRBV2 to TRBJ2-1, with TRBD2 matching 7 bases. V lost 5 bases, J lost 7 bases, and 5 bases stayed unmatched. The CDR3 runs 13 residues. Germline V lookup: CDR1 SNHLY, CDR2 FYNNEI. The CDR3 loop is CASSKDGRNEQFF. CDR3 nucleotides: TGTGCCAGCAGTAAGGACGGGAGGAATGAGCAGTTCTTC.

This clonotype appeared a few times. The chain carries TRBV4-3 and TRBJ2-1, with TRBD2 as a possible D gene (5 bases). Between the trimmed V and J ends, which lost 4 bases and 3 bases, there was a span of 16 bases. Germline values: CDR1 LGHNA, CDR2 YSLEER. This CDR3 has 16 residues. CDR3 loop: CASSPRGGAYYNEQFF. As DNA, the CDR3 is TGCGCCAGCAGCCCACGAGGAGGCGCTTACTACAATGAGCAGTTCTTC.

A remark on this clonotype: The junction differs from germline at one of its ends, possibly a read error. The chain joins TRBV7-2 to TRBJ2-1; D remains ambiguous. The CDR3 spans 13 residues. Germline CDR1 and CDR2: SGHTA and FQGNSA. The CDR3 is CASSFRGYNELFF. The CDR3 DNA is TGTGCCAGCAGCTTCAGAGGTTACAATGAGCTGTTCTTC.

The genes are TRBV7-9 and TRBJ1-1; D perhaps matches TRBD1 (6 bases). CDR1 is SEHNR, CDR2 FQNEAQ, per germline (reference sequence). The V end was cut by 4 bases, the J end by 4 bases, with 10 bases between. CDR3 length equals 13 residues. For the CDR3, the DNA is TGTGCCAGCAGCTACAGGGTCATCACTGAAGCTTTCTTT. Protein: CASSYRVITEAFF.